Detailed here is one T cell receptor (beta chain). As yet, its antigen is unknown. Thawed PBMCs were FACS-sorted into unstimulated CD4+CD25+CD127- regulatory T cells, CD4+CD25- non-regulatory cells, CD4 and CD8 cells. Before regulatory T cell sorting, thawed PBMCs rested overnight at 37°C in 200 IU/ml IL-2. Only in-frame clones appear in the TCRdb table, and some are missing; sequencing was by immunoSEQ multiplex PCR. The sample has under 95,000 clones, 75% to 95% seen once. The data stem from a study of Tregs in tolerant kidney transplant recipients. Whole-study findings and limits: Donor-specific Treg expansion exceeded global Treg expansion in tolerant patients, suggesting antigen drive. Nucleotide sequences could not be compared across some patients' samples due to primer changes.

The input for sequencing was Tregs from blood, taken before the transplant. This TCR derives from a human donor who received a combined kidney and bone marrow transplant.

The CDR3 DNA sequence: TGTGCCAGCAGCCCTAGCGGACTAGCGGGAACCAATGAGCAGTTCTTC. This encodes CASSPSGLAGTNEQFF. The gene calls are TRBV9 and TRBJ2-1, with TRBD2 matching 12 bases. The CDR3 spans 16 residues. V shed 4 bases and J 6 bases; nucleotides not matched to a gene: 8. Germline lookup yields CDR1 SGDLS and CDR2 YYNGEE.